These 21 T cell receptor beta chains originate from one sample sequenced in a study of T cells in Graves' hyperthyroidism and ophthalmopathy. Amplification of TCR beta CDR3 regions was performed using RNA transcripts as template. Using the HTBI primer set, a first-round RT-PCR was run on the TCR CDR3. TCRdb passed the multiplex PCR reads through MiXCR, listing each CDR3 protein once. The data show 500,000 to 800,000 distinct CDR3 sequences, over 40% seen once. Sequencing was done on a sample of peripheral blood or thyroid tissue (not recorded which). These receptors were obtained from an adult man with Graves' disease, either hyperthyroidism or ophthalmopathy (not recorded which).

The rearrangement links TRBV7-8 to TRBJ2-7, with 8 bases lining up with TRBD2. CDR3 length equals 17 residues. Germline V gene data show CDR1 as SGHVS and CDR2 as FQNEAQ. With 0 bases clipped from V and 1 base from J, the junction kept 8 bases outside the gene matches. The CDR3: CASSLAGLTSDSYEQYF. CDR3 sequence (DNA): TGTGCCAGCAGCTTAGCAGGGTTGACTAGCGATTCCTACGAGCAGTACTTC. Drawing the rest from reference TRBV7-8 and TRBJ2-7, the complete variable domain is GAGVSQSPRYKVAKRGQDVALRCDPISGHVSLFWYQQALGQGPEFLTYFQNEAQLDKSGLPSDRFFAERPEGSVSTLKIQRTQQEDSAVYLCASSLAGLTSDSYEQYFGPGTRLTVT.

This clonotype was detected a few times. The CDR3 region is CASSSVTTVLLAGELFF. The CDR3 coding sequence is TGTGCCAGCAGCTCCGTGACGACGGTTCTATTGGCCGGGGAGCTGTTTTTT. The chain has TRBV7-9 and TRBJ2-2; D gene ambiguous. Trimming cost V 4 bases and J 6 bases, with 21 bases left between them. Germline V lookup: CDR1 SEHNR, CDR2 FQNEAQ (reference sequence). The CDR3 has 17 amino acids.

The chain joins TRBV20-1 to TRBJ2-7, with 7 nucleotides matching TRBD1. This CDR3 spans 16 amino acids. With V trimmed by 6 bases and J by 2 bases, 16 bases remained unmatched. Germline assignment: CDR1 DFQATT and CDR2 SNEGSKA (reference sequence). This CDR3 is CSANYAGTASTYEQYF. The CDR3 DNA reads as TGCAGTGCGAATTACGCCGGGACAGCGAGTACCTACGAGCAGTACTTC.

This clonotype has just a few counts. The rearrangement joins TRBV29-1 to TRBJ2-5, with D perhaps matching TRBD2 (5 bases). The length of the CDR3 is 14 residues. In germline, CDR1 is SQVTM, CDR2 ANQGSEA. V was clipped by 6 bases and J by 3 bases, with 17 bases between them. CDR3 amino acids: CSVLGVRSEETQYF. In DNA, the CDR3 is TGCAGCGTGCTGGGAGTTAGGTCGGAAGAGACCCAGTACTTC.

The chain is built from TRBV12-3 or TRBV12-4 and TRBJ1-3; perhaps TRBD1 as D (5 bases). Trimming left V 7 bases short and J 7 bases short, with 11 bases between. This CDR3 region has 12 residues. The CDR3 spells CASMGDRNTIYF. The CDR3, as DNA: TGTGCCAGCATGGGGGATCGGAACACCATATATTTT.

This clonotype was seen at least ten times. V gene TRBV9 combines with J gene TRBJ1-6, with D possibly being TRBD1 (5 bases). In germline, CDR1 is SGDLS, CDR2 YYNGEE. V lost 3 bases, J lost 5 bases, and 12 bases lay in between. CDR3 length: 15 residues. CDR3 in amino acids: CASSESGYHNSPLHF. Written as DNA, the CDR3 is TGTGCCAGCAGCGAATCAGGGTACCATAATTCACCCCTCCACTTT. Using reference TRBV9 and TRBJ1-6 for the parts outside the CDR3, the full variable domain is DSGVTQTPKHLITATGQRVTLRCSPRSGDLSVYWYQQSLDQGLQFLIQYYNGEERAKGNILERFSAQQFPDLHSELNLSSLELGDSALYFCASSESGYHNSPLHFGNGTRLTVT.

The chain has TRBV2 and TRBJ1-5; tentative D call: TRBD1 (5 bases). Looked up from germline, CDR1 is SNHLY and CDR2 is FYNNEI. Trimming cost V 5 bases and J 6 bases, with 17 bases left between them. This CDR3 is built from 15 residues. CDR3 bases: TGTGCCAGCAGTTCCTTCCCGGGGGGGTTTCAGCCCCAGCATTTT. The encoded protein is CASSSFPGGFQPQHF.

Turning to this clonotype: At one of its ends the junction is not consistent with the germline gene, which may arise from a read error. The chain joins TRBV12-3 or TRBV12-4 to TRBJ1-2; possibly TRBD1 for D (6 bases). CDR3 length: 13 amino acids. The CDR3: CASSLQGNCGYTF. The DNA of the CDR3 is TGTGCCAGCAGTTTGCAGGGGAACTGTGGCTACACCTTC.

The rearrangement uses TRBV10-3 and TRBJ1-4, with 7 bases matching TRBD1. This CDR3 has 14 residues. J gave up 5 bases and V 4 bases, and 4 bases lay outside the gene matches. Germline-derived CDR1 and CDR2 are ENHRY and SYGVKD. The CDR3, as DNA: TGTGCCATCAGTGCCGGGACAGCAAATGAAAAACTGTTTTTT. It yields the protein CAISAGTANEKLFF.

This clonotype was seen a handful of times. This chain connects TRBV9 to TRBJ1-2; D perhaps matches TRBD1 (6 bases). The CDR3 extends over 12 amino acids. The germline CDR1 and CDR2 sequences are SGDLS and YYNGEE. The germline V and J ends were trimmed by 4 bases and 8 bases, with 12 bases remaining between them. The CDR3 protein is CASSRTVEGYTF. The CDR3 DNA reads as TGTGCCAGCAGCAGGACAGTTGAAGGCTACACCTTC.

The V gene is TRBV7-2, the J gene TRBJ1-1; the match to TRBD1 covers 8 bases. Germline V gene sequence: CDR1 SGHTA, CDR2 FQGNSA. Trimming at V came to 4 bases and at J to 1 base, leaving 5 bases not matched to a gene. The CDR3 is made up of 15 amino acids. DNA of the CDR3: TGTGCCAGCAGCTCTACAGGGGGAAGGAACACTGAAGCTTTCTTT. This codes for CASSSTGGRNTEAFF.

V is TRBV25-1 and J is TRBJ2-7; 7 nucleotides agree with TRBD1. Losses at the gene ends were 8 bases for V and 1 base for J; bases not matched to a gene: 8. The CDR3 is 14 amino acids. Per germline, CDR1 MGHDK and CDR2 SYGVNS. The CDR3 nucleotides are TGTGCCAGCGGCGCTAGGGACAGTTCCTACGAGCAGTACTTC. This codes for CASGARDSSYEQYF.

The chain links TRBV9 to TRBJ2-2, with D tentatively TRBD1 or TRBD2 (5 bases each). Trimming removed 4 bases from V and 7 bases from J, with 8 bases in between. The CDR3 is 12 amino acids. The germline V gene encodes CDR1 SGDLS and CDR2 YYNGEE. Written as DNA, the CDR3 is TGTGCCAGCAGCCGGGACGGCGGGGAGCTGTTTTTT. Protein: CASSRDGGELFF.

V usage is TRBV15 and J usage is TRBJ1-4, with D possibly matching TRBD1 (6 bases). CDR1 and CDR2 (germline): LNHNV, YYDKDF (reference sequence). The V end lost 4 bases, the J end lost 5 bases, and 11 bases lay between the germline ends. This CDR3 has 14 residues. The chain's CDR3 is CATSTRTANEKLFF. The CDR3 DNA is TGTGCCACCAGCACCCGGACAGCAAATGAAAAACTGTTTTTT.

As to this clonotype: At one boundary the junction diverges from the germline segment, which might be a read error. The rearrangement uses TRBV25-1 and TRBJ1-4; D gene uncertain. The germline V gene encodes CDR1 MGHDK and CDR2 SYGVNS. The CDR3 runs to 14 residues. The CDR3 here is CASSLQSGNEKLFF. The CDR3 region has the DNA TGCGCCAGCAGTTTACAATCGGGGAATGAAAAACTGTTTTTT.

This clonotype was seen many times. The V call is TRBV19, the J call TRBJ1-1; no definite D call. The V gene's germline CDR1 is LNHDA and CDR2 SQIVND (reference sequence). V was trimmed by 4 bases and J by 0 bases, leaving 3 bases between them. The CDR3 has 12 amino acids. CDR3 bases: TGTGCCAGTAGTACCTTGAACACTGAAGCTTTCTTT. Its protein is CASSTLNTEAFF.

CDR3 nucleotides: TGTGCCAGCAGTAAGAAGGGACTGATGAACACTGAAGCTTTCTTT. Translation gives CASSKKGLMNTEAFF. This chain connects TRBV6-1 to TRBJ1-1; tentatively, D is TRBD1 (5 bases). This CDR3 has 15 residues. CDR1 is MNHNS, CDR2 SASEGT, per germline. With 5 bases removed from V and 0 bases from J, the gap between germline ends came to 13 bases.

This clonotype was observed at least ten times. V and J are TRBV29-1 and TRBJ1-2; no reliable D call. There are 11 residues in the CDR3. Germline V gives CDR1 SQVTM, CDR2 ANQGSEA. V was clipped by 3 bases and J by 3 bases, with 5 bases between them. The CDR3 protein is CSVEVDYGYTF. CDR3 in DNA: TGCAGCGTTGAGGTCGACTATGGCTACACCTTC.

The chain is built from TRBV29-1 and TRBJ1-6; weak D call: TRBD1 (5 bases). The CDR3 loop spans 14 amino acids. Germline V gene data show CDR1 as SQVTM and CDR2 as ANQGSEA. V was pared by 1 base and J by 10 bases, with 14 bases between. The CDR3, as DNA: TGCAGCGTTGAAGCATTGGGGCCTTTATCACCCCTCCACTTT. Translation gives CSVEALGPLSPLHF.

The rearrangement joins TRBV12-3 or TRBV12-4 to TRBJ1-1, with unresolved D. The V end lost 10 bases, the J end lost 11 bases, and 11 bases lay between the germline ends. The CDR3 has 9 amino acids. CDR3 sequence: CATHGGAFF. The DNA of the CDR3 is TGTGCCACCCATGGCGGGGCTTTCTTT.

This chain connects TRBV7-2 to TRBJ1-1; a weak D match, TRBD1 (5 bases). The V gene lost 5 bases and the J gene lost 6 bases, with 13 bases spanning the gap. Germline lookup yields CDR1 SGHTA and CDR2 FQGNSA. This CDR3 is built from 13 residues. CDR3 region: CASSRGGLPEAFF. Written as DNA, the CDR3 is TGTGCCAGCAGCCGGGGCGGTCTTCCTGAAGCTTTCTTT.